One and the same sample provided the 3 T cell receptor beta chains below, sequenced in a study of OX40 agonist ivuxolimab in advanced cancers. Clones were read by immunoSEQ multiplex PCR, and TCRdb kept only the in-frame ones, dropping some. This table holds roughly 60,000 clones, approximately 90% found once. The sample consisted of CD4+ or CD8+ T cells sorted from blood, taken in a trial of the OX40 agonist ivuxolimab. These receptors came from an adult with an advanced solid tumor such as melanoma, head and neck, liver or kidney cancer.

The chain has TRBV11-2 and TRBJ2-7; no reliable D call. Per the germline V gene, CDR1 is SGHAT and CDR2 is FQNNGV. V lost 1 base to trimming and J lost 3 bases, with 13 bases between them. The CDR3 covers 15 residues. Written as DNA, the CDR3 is TGTGCCAGCAGCTTAGCAGCTTCCGGGCTCTACGAGCAGTACTTC. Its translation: CASSLAASGLYEQYF.

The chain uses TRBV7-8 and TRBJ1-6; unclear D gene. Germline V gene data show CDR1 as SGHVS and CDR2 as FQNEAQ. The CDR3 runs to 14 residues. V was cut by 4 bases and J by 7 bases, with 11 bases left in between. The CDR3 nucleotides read TGTGCCAGCAGCTCCTTGGTCAGGAATTCACCCCTCCACTTT. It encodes CASSSLVRNSPLHF.

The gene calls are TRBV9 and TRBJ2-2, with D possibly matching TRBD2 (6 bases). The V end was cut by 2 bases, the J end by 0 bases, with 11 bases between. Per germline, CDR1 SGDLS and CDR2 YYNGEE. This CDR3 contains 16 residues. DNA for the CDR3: TGTGCCAGCAGCGTGACCGGGACTCCGAACACCGGGGAGCTGTTTTTT. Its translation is CASSVTGTPNTGELFF.